Below, one T cell receptor (beta chain) is given with its context. Its specificity is unknown. V lost 8 bases to trimming and J lost 2 bases; unmatched junction nucleotides: 4. Germline V gene sequence: CDR1 SEHNR, CDR2 FQNEAQ (reference sequence). This CDR3 region has 13 residues. Sequencing used immunoSEQ multiplex PCR; TCRdb keeps in-frame clones, though not all of them. The sample has around 230,000 clones; 75% to 90% are singletons. The data belong to a study of cytomegalovirus exposure and HLA in healthy donors. Study details: A later analysis reported the same platform for the 100 to 150 validation repertoires and the approximately 700 first-cohort repertoires. Overall study results and limits: In vitro testing confirmed three CMV-associated chains as specific for CMV antigens. For cytomegalovirus status, the classifier reportedly gave diagnoses with high specificity and sensitivity. The listing of 150 to 200 TCR beta chains classed them as cytomegalovirus-associated.

The sequencing sample was made of PBMCs. The clonotype originates from a woman in her twenties or thirties in good health and CMV-seropositive. J is TRBJ2-3 and V is TRBV7-9; 7 bases agree with TRBD2. CDR3 bases: TGTGCCAGCGTGGGAGGGGTCACAGATACGCAGTATTTT. Its translation is CASVGGVTDTQYF.